Listed here is a single T cell receptor (beta chain). This clonotype was counted ten times or more. Its specific antigen is unknown. No qualities accompany the bases; no much larger clone lies one base away. These data originate in a study of human T cells and chemical hapten exposure (dated by TCRdb to about 2021). Study-wide context: For sensitization, 2% DPC in acetone was applied to a roughly 2 cm by roughly 2 cm area of upper inner arm skin. Patients additionally received weekly therapeutic DPC doses to the scalp throughout the roughly 25-week study period. Patch tests used Finn chambers with 0.01% DPC on the upper back, scored after 6 days by International Contact Dermatitis Research Group standards. The patient cohort, mostly female, included alopecia areata with under or over 50% scalp involvement, alopecia totalis and alopecia universalis. Libraries were pooled for sequencing, and variation in per-sample TCR yields was attributed mainly to small differences in library volumes within the pool. Peripheral blood TCR repertoire changes were tracked in vivo in alopecia patients during primary and secondary sensitization to the hapten diphenylcyclopropenone (DPC). Blood was sampled from patients pre-sensitization (week 0) and at 2, 6 and about 24 weeks after DPC sensitization. Blood for TCR sequencing was provided by twenty-nine alopecia patients at one to four time points (pre-sensitization, 2, 6 and 24 weeks). General study outcomes and caveats: Repeated subsampling changed both the strength of the expansion versus patch-test correlation and the threshold at which the correlation became significant. Compared with pre-sensitization or healthy control sets, expanded TCRs formed significantly more large CDR3 similarity clusters, which is consistent with antigen-driven responses. Because all patients had alopecia, a presumed autoimmune disease, the immune response of the patients might differ from that of healthy individuals. Patch test score correlated positively with the number of PT1 expanded TCRs, reaching significance at thresholds 8, 16 and 32 but not at 4. The number of TCRs above 1 in 1000 frequency did not change with DPC sensitization; there was no evidence of global repertoire structure alterations.

This specimen's time point label, interpreted: patch test 1, 2 weeks after DPC sensitization. The label giving this sample's treatment or condition can be read as: therapeutic diphenylcyclopropenone sensitization with weekly scalp DPC. Blood at each patch-test visit was drawn before the patch test was applied. Patients were considered eligible if aged 18 to 70, diagnosed with alopecia and deemed suitable for DPC therapy, and patients were excluded if pregnant. Total RNA was isolated from unfractionated whole blood collected in Tempus Blood RNA tubes. The library was obtained by RACE. Sequenced on a NextSeq 500. Library preparation attached unique molecular identifiers to individual cDNA molecules for quantitative, reproducible TCR counting. Both TCR alpha and TCR beta chains were sequenced from each blood RNA sample. Per the original workflow: The median number of TCRs per sample was approximately 98,000, ranging from 23,224 to 690,600. The Decombinator software suite was used to annotate the V, J and CDR3 of the TCR reads. Every sample was subsampled to the same number of TCRs (28,000) for the PS versus PT1 abundance plots. TCRs were defined as expanded if absent before sensitization and observed at least eight times at the 2-week time point. Clones were called with MiXCR by TCRdb after fastp trimmed the public reads at Q25, and only in-frame beta chains were retained. Each entry merges the rows of one CDR3 protein and shows their most common DNA and genes. The V and J calls here are based on TCRdb, not the publication. This sample has 74,000 or so distinct CDR3 sequences in its table, and under 13% of those were observed once. The ten biggest clones cover under 1.5% of the sample.

Sequences SGHTA (CDR1) and FQGNSA (CDR2) are obtained from the germline V gene. Clipping removes 4 bases from V and 0 bases from J, with 2 as the unmatched junction base count. Including cysteine and phenylalanine, the CDR3 has 14 amino acids. The sequence is cut down to CDR3 DNA, 42 bases in frame from base 1. The specimen was whole blood, collected in connection with sensitization to the hapten diphenylcyclopropenone (DPC). The TCR sequence derives from a woman in her 50s with alopecia areata. Some clones in this sample may be carry-over from other donors' samples. The chain employs TRBV7-2 and TRBJ1-1, with 7 central nucleotides matching TRBD1. The sequenced DNA is TGTGCCAGCAGCTGGGACAGTCTGAACACTGAAGCTTTCTTT. Its protein reads: CASSWDSLNTEAFF.